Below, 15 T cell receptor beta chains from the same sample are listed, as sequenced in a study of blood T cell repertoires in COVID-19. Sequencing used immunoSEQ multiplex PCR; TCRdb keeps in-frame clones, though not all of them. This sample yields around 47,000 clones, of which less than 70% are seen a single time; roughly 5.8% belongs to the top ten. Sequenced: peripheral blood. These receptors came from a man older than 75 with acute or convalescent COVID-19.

CDR3 protein: CASNIRGIDTIYF. In nucleotides, the CDR3 is TGTGCCAGCAACATCAGAGGAATTGACACCATATATTTT. This chain connects TRBV12-3 or TRBV12-4 to TRBJ1-3; D uncertain. There are 13 residues in the CDR3. V lost 7 bases to trimming and J lost 8 bases, with 15 bases between them.

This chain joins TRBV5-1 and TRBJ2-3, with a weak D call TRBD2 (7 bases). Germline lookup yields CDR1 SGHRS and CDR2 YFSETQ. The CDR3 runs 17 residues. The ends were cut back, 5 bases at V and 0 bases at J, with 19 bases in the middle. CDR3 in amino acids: CASRGGGSSLSTDTQYF. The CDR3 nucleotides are TGCGCCAGCAGGGGGGGCGGGAGCAGTCTCAGCACAGATACGCAGTATTTT. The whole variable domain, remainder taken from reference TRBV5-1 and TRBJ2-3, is KAGVTQTPRYLIKTRGQQVTLSCSPISGHRSVSWYQQTPGQGLQFLFEYFSETQRNKGNFPGRFSGRQFSNSRSEMNVSTLELGDSALYLCASRGGGSSLSTDTQYFGPGTRLTVL.

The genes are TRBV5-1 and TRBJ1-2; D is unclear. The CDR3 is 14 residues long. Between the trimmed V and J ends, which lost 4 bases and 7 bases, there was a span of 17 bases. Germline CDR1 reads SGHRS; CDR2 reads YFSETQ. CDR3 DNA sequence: TGCGCCAGCAGCCCTCTGGACCGGGGTGTTGGCTACACCTTC. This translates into CASSPLDRGVGYTF. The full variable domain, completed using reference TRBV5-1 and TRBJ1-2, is KAGVTQTPRYLIKTRGQQVTLSCSPISGHRSVSWYQQTPGQGLQFLFEYFSETQRNKGNFPGRFSGRQFSNSRSEMNVSTLELGDSALYLCASSPLDRGVGYTFGSGTRLTVV.

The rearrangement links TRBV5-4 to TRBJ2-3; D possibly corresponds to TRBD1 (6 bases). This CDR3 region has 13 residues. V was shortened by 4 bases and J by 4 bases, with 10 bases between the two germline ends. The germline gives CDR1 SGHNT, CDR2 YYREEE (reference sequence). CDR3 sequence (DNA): TGTGCCAGCAGCCCGTGGACAGCAGATACGCAGTATTTT. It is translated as CASSPWTADTQYF.

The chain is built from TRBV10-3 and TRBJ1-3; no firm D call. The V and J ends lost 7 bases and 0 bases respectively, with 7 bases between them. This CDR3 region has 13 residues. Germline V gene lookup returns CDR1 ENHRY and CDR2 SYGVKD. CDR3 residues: CAITQSSGNTIYF. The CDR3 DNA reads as TGTGCCATCACACAGTCCTCTGGAAACACCATATATTTT.

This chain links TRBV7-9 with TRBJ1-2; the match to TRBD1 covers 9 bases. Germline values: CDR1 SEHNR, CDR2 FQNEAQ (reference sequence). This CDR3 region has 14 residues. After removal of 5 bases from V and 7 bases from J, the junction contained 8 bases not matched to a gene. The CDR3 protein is CASSPMDRGFGYTF. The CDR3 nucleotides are TGTGCCAGCAGCCCGATGGACAGGGGATTTGGCTACACCTTC. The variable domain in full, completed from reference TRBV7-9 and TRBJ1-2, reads DTGVSQNPRHKITKRGQNVTFRCDPISEHNRLYWYRQTLGQGPEFLTYFQNEAQLEKSRLLSDRFSAERPKGSFSTLEIQRTEQGDSAMYLCASSPMDRGFGYTFGSGTRLTVV.

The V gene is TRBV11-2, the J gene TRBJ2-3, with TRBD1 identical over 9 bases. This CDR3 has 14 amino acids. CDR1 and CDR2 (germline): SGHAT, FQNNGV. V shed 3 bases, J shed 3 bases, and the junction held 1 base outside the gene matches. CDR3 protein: CASSLDRGTDTQYF. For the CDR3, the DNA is TGTGCCAGCAGCTTGGACAGGGGAACAGATACGCAGTATTTT.

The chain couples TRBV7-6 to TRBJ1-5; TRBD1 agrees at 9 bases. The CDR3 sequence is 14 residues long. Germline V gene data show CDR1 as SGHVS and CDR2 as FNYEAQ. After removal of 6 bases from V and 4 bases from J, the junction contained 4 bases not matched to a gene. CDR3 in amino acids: CASRAGTGNQPQHF. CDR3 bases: TGTGCCAGCAGGGCCGGGACAGGGAATCAGCCCCAGCATTTT.

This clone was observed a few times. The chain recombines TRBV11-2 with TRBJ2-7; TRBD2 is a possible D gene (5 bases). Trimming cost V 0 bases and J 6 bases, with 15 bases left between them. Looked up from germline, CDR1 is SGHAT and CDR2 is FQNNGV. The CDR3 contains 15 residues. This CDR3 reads CASSLDLATASEQYF. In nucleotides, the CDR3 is TGTGCCAGCAGCTTAGATCTAGCAACCGCGTCCGAGCAGTACTTC.

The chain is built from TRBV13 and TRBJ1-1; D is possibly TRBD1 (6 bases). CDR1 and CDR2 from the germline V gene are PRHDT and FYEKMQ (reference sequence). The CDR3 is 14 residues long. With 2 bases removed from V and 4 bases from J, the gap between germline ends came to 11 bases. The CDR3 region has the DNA TGTGCCAGCAGCTTAAACAGGGCCCTCACTGAAGCTTTCTTT. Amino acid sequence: CASSLNRALTEAFF.

The CDR3, as DNA: TGTGCCAGCAGCGAGGGACAGTATGGCTACACCTTC. This codes for CASSEGQYGYTF. The rearrangement uses TRBV5-6 and TRBJ1-2; 7 bases match TRBD1. CDR1 is SGHDT and CDR2 is YYEEEE in the germline V gene. J lost 5 bases, V lost 4 bases, and 2 bases had no gene match. The CDR3 extends over 12 amino acids.

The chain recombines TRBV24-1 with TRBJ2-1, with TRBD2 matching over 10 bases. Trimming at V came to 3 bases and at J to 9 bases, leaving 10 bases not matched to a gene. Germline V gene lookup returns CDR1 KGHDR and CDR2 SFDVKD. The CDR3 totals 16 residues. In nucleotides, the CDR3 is TGTGCCACCAGTGATCGTCTAGCGGGAGTCTGGGGTGAGCAGTTCTTC. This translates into CATSDRLAGVWGEQFF.

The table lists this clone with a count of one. The CDR3 sequence: CASSINYGQGTQPQHF. CDR3 nucleotide sequence: TGTGCCAGCAGCATTAATTATGGCCAGGGTACTCAGCCCCAGCATTTT. The chain uses TRBV7-9 and TRBJ1-5, with a tentative D call TRBD1 (5 bases). The CDR3 is made up of 16 amino acids. Deletions cut 5 bases from V and 6 bases from J, with 20 bases between. Germline CDR1 reads SEHNR; CDR2 reads FQNEAQ (reference sequence). Full variable domain (rest looked up from reference TRBV7-9 and TRBJ1-5): DTGVSQNPRHKITKRGQNVTFRCDPISEHNRLYWYRQTLGQGPEFLTYFQNEAQLEKSRLLSDRFSAERPKGSFSTLEIQRTEQGDSAMYLCASSINYGQGTQPQHFGDGTRLSIL.

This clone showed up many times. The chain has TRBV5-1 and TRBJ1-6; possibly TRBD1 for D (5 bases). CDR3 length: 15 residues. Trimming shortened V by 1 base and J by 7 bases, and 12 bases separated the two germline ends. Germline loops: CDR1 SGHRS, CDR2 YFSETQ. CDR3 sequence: CASSLSGRANSPLHF. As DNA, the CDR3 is TGCGCCAGCAGCTTGTCCGGCAGGGCGAATTCACCCCTCCACTTT.

Here the CDR3 DNA reads TGTGCCAGCGCCAGCTCCTACGAGCAGTACTTC. Translation: CASASSYEQYF. This chain uses TRBV6-6 with TRBJ2-7; the D is unclear. This CDR3 spans 11 amino acids. The V end was cut by 8 bases, the J end by 0 bases, with 5 bases between. Germline CDR1 reads MNHNY; CDR2 reads SVGAGI (reference sequence).